This paragraph covers one T cell receptor beta chain sequence. This entry belongs to a study of long-term antiretroviral therapy in people with HIV. The CDR3 is 13 residues long. Germline V lookup: CDR1 GTSNPN, CDR2 SVGIG (reference sequence). V lost 1 base and J lost 3, with 9 bases in between. Every specimen held between roughly 0.85-10 million cryopreserved PBMC. These were thawed and washed before DNA extraction. The libraries were made with immunoSEQ v3.0 at survey level. The assay was immunoSEQ multiplex PCR, and TCRdb's table has in-frame clones only and misses some. The table has 35,000 or so clones, about 94% seen once; the top ten hold roughly 4%.

The receptor's source is a woman aged 45-59 years with HIV. The rearrangement uses TRBV30 and TRBJ1-1; D is undetermined. The material sequenced was unsorted PBMCs, taken 4.1 years after starting antiretroviral therapy. The CDR3 DNA sequence: TGTGCCTGGAGTGAGTTAAGAGACACTGAAGCTTTCTTT. Its translation is CAWSELRDTEAFF.